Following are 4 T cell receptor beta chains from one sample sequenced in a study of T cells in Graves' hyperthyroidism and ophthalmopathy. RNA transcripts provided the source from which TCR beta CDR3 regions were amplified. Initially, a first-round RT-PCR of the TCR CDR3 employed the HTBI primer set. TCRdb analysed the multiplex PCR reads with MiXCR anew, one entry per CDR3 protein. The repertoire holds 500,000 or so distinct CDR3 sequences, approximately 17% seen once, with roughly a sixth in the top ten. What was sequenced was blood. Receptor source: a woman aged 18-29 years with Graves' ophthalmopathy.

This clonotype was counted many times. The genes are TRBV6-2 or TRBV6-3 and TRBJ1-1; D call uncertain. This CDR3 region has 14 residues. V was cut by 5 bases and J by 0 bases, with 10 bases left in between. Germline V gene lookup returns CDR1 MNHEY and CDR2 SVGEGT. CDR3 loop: CASSLFSLNTEAFF. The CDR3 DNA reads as TGTGCCAGCAGTCTATTCAGCCTGAACACTGAAGCTTTCTTT.

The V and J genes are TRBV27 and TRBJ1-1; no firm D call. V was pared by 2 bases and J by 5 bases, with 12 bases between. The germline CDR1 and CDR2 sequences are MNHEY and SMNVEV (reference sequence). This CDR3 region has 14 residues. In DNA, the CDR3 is TGTGCCAGCAGTTTAGTCGGGTTCGGGACTGAAGCTTTCTTT. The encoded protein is CASSLVGFGTEAFF.

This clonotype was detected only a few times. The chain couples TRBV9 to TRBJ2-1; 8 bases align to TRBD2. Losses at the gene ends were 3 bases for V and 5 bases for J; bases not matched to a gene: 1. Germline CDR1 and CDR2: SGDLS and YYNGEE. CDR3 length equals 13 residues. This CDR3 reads CASSAGGDNEQFF. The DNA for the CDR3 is TGTGCCAGCAGCGCCGGGGGGGACAATGAGCAGTTCTTC.

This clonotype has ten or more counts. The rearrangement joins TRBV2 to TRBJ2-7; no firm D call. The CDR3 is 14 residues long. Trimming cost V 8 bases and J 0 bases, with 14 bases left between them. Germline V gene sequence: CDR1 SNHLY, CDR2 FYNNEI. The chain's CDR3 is CASGTDFSSYEQYF. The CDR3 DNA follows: TGTGCCAGCGGAACAGATTTTAGCTCCTACGAGCAGTACTTC.